The 21 T cell receptor beta chains listed next were all sequenced from one sample in a study of human T cells and chemical hapten exposure. TCRdb reprocessed the RACE reads via MiXCR and lists one record per CDR3 protein. Of 150,000 to 200,000 distinct CDR3 sequences listed, almost 30% are singletons. Time point reported: pre-sensitization, week 0. Specified treatment: therapeutic diphenylcyclopropenone sensitization with weekly scalp DPC. Specimen: whole blood, collected in connection with sensitization to the hapten diphenylcyclopropenone (DPC). These receptors were obtained from a woman aged 25 to 45 with alopecia areata. Some clones in this sample may be carry-over from other donors' samples.

The sample holds a few counts of this clonotype. The chain links TRBV6-5 to TRBJ2-5; D is possibly TRBD1 (7 bases). The V end lost 4 bases, the J end lost 1 base, and 19 bases lay between the germline ends. The CDR3 spans 17 residues. Looked up from germline, CDR1 is MNHEY and CDR2 is SVGAGI. CDR3 nucleotides: TGTGCCAGCAGTTCCCCCGGGGGACAGCGCTTCCAAGAGACCCAGTACTTC. It specifies CASSSPGGQRFQETQYF.

This clonotype came up many times. V usage is TRBV12-5 and J usage is TRBJ2-1; possible D gene TRBD1, 6 bases. V gave up 2 bases and J gave up 3 bases, with 14 bases separating them. Germline values: CDR1 LGHNT, CDR2 FRNRAP. There are 16 residues in the CDR3. The CDR3 here is CASGLTTGTNYNEQFF. CDR3 DNA: TGTGCTAGTGGTTTGACAACCGGGACAAACTACAATGAGCAGTTCTTC.

This clonotype was recorded a few times. V gene TRBV18 combines with J gene TRBJ2-7; no definite D call. This CDR3 region has 13 residues. Germline V gives CDR1 KGHSH, CDR2 LQKENI. The V and J ends lost 0 bases and 7 bases respectively, with 10 bases between them. CDR3 DNA: TGTGCCAGCTCACCACCTGGGGAACGGGAGCAGTACTTC. It yields the protein CASSPPGEREQYF. Full variable domain (outside the CDR3, taken from reference TRBV18 and TRBJ2-7): NAGVMQNPRHLVRRRGQEARLRCSPMKGHSHVYWYRQLPEEGLKFMVYLQKENIIDESGMPKERFSAEFPKEGPSILRIQQVVRGDSAAYFCASSPPGEREQYFGPGTRLTVT.

The chain carries TRBV6-2 or TRBV6-3 and TRBJ1-1; the D is unclear. CDR3 length equals 15 residues. The V end was cut by 2 bases, the J end by 2 bases, with 12 bases between. The germline CDR1 and CDR2 sequences are MNHEY and SVGEGT. CDR3 nucleotide sequence: TGTGCCAGCAGTTACCCGGGCCACGGAAACACTGAAGCTTTCTTT. Translation: CASSYPGHGNTEAFF.

V and J are TRBV10-3 and TRBJ2-3; 9 positions agree with TRBD2. The CDR3 extends over 14 amino acids. J gave up 0 bases and V 11 bases, and 6 bases lay outside the gene matches. Germline V gene lookup returns CDR1 ENHRY and CDR2 SYGVKD. The CDR3 sequence: CAATSGSSTDTQYF. CDR3 DNA: TGTGCCGCCACTAGCGGGTCAAGCACAGATACGCAGTATTTT.

The DNA for the CDR3 is TGCAGCGCGGGGACAGGGGAGGGCTATGGCTACACCTTC. Amino acids: CSAGTGEGYGYTF. The chain joins TRBV29-1 to TRBJ1-2; 10 bases agree with TRBD1. Germline V gene sequence: CDR1 SQVTM, CDR2 ANQGSEA. Trimming took 7 bases from V and 4 from J; bases not matched to a gene: 6. This CDR3 region has 13 residues.

This clonotype was counted a few times. The chain combines TRBV7-2 with TRBJ1-5; D call uncertain. Trimming shortened V by 5 bases and J by 3 bases, and 5 bases separated the two germline ends. Germline V lookup: CDR1 SGHTA, CDR2 FQGNSA. The CDR3 spans 12 residues. The CDR3 DNA reads as TGTGCCAGCAGCAATGCCAATCAGCCCCAGCATTTT. Translated, it gives CASSNANQPQHF. The variable domain in full, with the rest retrieved from reference TRBV7-2 and TRBJ1-5, is GAGVSQSPSNKVTEKGKDVELRCDPISGHTALYWYRQSLGQGLEFLIYFQGNSAPDKSGLPSDRFSAERTGGSVSTLTIQRTQQEDSAVYLCASSNANQPQHFGDGTRLSIL.

The chain combines TRBV20-1 with TRBJ1-6; D might be TRBD1 (5 bases). This CDR3 contains 14 residues. Germline V gene data show CDR1 as DFQATT and CDR2 as SNEGSKA (reference sequence). Trimming cost V 3 bases and J 2 bases, with 8 bases left between them. Here the CDR3 DNA reads TGCAGTGCTAGTGGGGGGACCTATAATTCACCCCTCCACTTT. As protein: CSASGGTYNSPLHF.

The chain joins TRBV18 to TRBJ1-4, with D possibly matching TRBD1 (5 bases). V shed 1 base and J shed 6 bases, with 12 bases lying between them. In germline, CDR1 is KGHSH, CDR2 LQKENI. The CDR3 consists of 15 residues. The CDR3 protein is CASSPQRGGDEKLFF. The CDR3 bases are TGTGCCAGCTCACCACAAAGGGGAGGAGATGAAAAACTGTTTTTT.

The genes are TRBV28 and TRBJ2-1; 11 bases align to TRBD2. From germline, CDR1 is MDHEN and CDR2 SYDVKM. The V gene end was trimmed by 6 bases and the J gene end by 3 bases; junction bases not matched to a gene: 4. The length of the CDR3 is 15 residues. DNA for the CDR3: TGTGCCAGCAGGCTTGGACTAGCGGGCTACAATGAGCAGTTCTTC. Protein product: CASRLGLAGYNEQFF.

V and J are TRBV6-2 or TRBV6-3 and TRBJ1-2; 7 bases are a match to TRBD1. The CDR3 covers 13 residues. CDR1 is MNHEY and CDR2 is SVGEGT in the germline V gene. With V trimmed by 5 bases and J by 3 bases, 3 bases remained unmatched. DNA for the CDR3: TGTGCCAGCAGTCACGGGACAGACTATGGCTACACCTTC. Its translation: CASSHGTDYGYTF.

The chain links TRBV29-1 to TRBJ2-3; D may be TRBD2 (6 bases). Germline values: CDR1 SQVTM, CDR2 ANQGSEA. The CDR3 length is 12 residues. Trimming took off 8 bases at V and 4 bases at J, with 13 bases between the two ends. In DNA, the CDR3 is TGCAGCCGGAGGGGACCCCCAGATACGCAGTATTTT. Its translation is CSRRGPPDTQYF.

This rearrangement joins TRBV20-1 to TRBJ2-1, with 11 nucleotides matching TRBD2. The CDR3 covers 15 residues. V shed 6 bases and J 1 base; nucleotides not matched to a gene: 5. The V gene's germline CDR1 is DFQATT and CDR2 SNEGSKA (reference sequence). CDR3 in DNA: TGCAGTGCACCTAGCGGGAGGTCTTCCTACAATGAGCAGTTCTTC. Protein: CSAPSGRSSYNEQFF.

The chain links TRBV10-3 to TRBJ2-7; 9 bases map to TRBD2. The V and J ends lost 3 bases and 9 bases, in that order; junction bases with no gene match: 9. The CDR3 extends over 14 amino acids. Germline loops: CDR1 ENHRY, CDR2 SYGVKD. The CDR3 loop reads CAISDSGGPFGQYF. CDR3 DNA sequence: TGTGCCATCAGTGATAGCGGGGGCCCTTTTGGGCAGTACTTC.

This clonotype appeared many times. This rearrangement joins TRBV7-6 to TRBJ2-1, with a weak D call TRBD1 (5 bases). The CDR3 spans 15 residues. The germline CDR1 and CDR2 sequences are SGHVS and FNYEAQ. V was pared by 6 bases and J by 2 bases, with 14 bases between. The CDR3 spells CASSSTVGAYNEQFF. The CDR3 region has the DNA TGTGCCAGCAGTTCCACGGTAGGGGCCTACAATGAGCAGTTCTTC.

This clonotype was detected only a few times. This rearrangement joins TRBV29-1 to TRBJ2-2; tentatively, D is TRBD1 or TRBD2 (5 bases each). V lost 7 bases and J 3 bases, leaving 6 bases between the germline ends. Germline V gene sequence: CDR1 SQVTM, CDR2 ANQGSEA. There are 11 residues in the CDR3. CDR3: CSGGDTGELFF. Written as DNA, the CDR3 is TGCAGCGGAGGGGACACCGGGGAGCTGTTTTTT.

This clonotype was detected a few times. The J gene is TRBJ2-3, the V gene TRBV10-2; TRBD2 might be the D (6 bases). CDR1 is WSHSY and CDR2 is SAAADI in the germline V gene. This CDR3 is 17 amino acids long. V was shortened by 2 bases and J by 4 bases, with 19 bases between the two germline ends. The CDR3 DNA sequence: TGCGCCAGCAGTGAGATCCCCCTAGCGCGCAGTGCAGATACGCAGTATTTT. Protein sequence: CASSEIPLARSADTQYF.

This clonotype was seen more than once but under ten times. This rearrangement joins TRBV28 to TRBJ1-2; D is ambiguous. CDR3 length: 14 amino acids. Germline V lookup: CDR1 MDHEN, CDR2 SYDVKM. V lost 6 bases, J lost 0 bases, and 11 bases lay in between. The CDR3 DNA is TGTGCCAGCAGCGTGGGCCTTGCTAACTATGGCTACACCTTC. Translated: CASSVGLANYGYTF.

The chain carries TRBV6-1 and TRBJ1-1, with D hard to call. The germline CDR1 and CDR2 sequences are MNHNS and SASEGT. Trimming took off 4 bases at V and 5 bases at J, with 14 bases between the two ends. The CDR3 extends over 14 amino acids. The CDR3 nucleotides are TGTGCCAGCAGTGGGTTCGGGGTAGGGACTGAAGCTTTCTTT. This translates into CASSGFGVGTEAFF.

The V and J genes are TRBV29-1 and TRBJ2-1; 9 bases align to TRBD1. Trimming removed 1 base from V and 8 bases from J; junction bases left unmatched: 6. Looked up from germline, CDR1 is SQVTM and CDR2 is ANQGSEA. The CDR3 has 14 amino acids. The CDR3 DNA reads as TGCAGCGTTGAAGTGACAGGGGGAGGCTATGAGCAGTTCTTC. Protein sequence: CSVEVTGGGYEQFF.

This clonotype came up a few times. The chain joins TRBV6-6 to TRBJ2-4, with D perhaps matching TRBD1 (6 bases). The CDR3 has 13 amino acids. V gave up 5 bases and J gave up 4 bases, with 9 bases separating them. Germline CDR1 is MNHNY and CDR2 is SVGAGI (reference sequence). CDR3 DNA sequence: TGTGCCAGCAGTCAGGGGCCGAAAAACATTCAGTACTTC. Residues: CASSQGPKNIQYF.